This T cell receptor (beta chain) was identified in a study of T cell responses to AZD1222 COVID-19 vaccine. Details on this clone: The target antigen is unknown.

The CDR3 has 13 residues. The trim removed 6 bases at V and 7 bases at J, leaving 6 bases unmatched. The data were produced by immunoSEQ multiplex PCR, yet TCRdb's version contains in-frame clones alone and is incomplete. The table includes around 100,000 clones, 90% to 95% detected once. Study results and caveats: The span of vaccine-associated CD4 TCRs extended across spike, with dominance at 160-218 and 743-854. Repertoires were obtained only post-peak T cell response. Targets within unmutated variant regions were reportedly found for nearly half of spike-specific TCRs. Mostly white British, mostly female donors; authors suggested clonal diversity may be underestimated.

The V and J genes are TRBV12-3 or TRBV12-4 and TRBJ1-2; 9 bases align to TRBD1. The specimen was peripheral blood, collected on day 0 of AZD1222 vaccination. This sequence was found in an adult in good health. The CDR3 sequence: CASRSGQGGGYTF. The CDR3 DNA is TGTGCCAGCAGATCGGGACAGGGAGGTGGCTACACCTTC.